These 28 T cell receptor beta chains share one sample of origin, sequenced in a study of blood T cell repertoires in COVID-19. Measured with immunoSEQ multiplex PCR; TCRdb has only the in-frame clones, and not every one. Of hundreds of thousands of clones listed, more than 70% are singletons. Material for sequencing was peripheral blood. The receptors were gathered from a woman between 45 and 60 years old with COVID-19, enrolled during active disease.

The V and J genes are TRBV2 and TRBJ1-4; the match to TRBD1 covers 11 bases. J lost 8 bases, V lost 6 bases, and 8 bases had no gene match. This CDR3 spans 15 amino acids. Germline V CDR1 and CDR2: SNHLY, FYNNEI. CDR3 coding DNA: TGTGCCAGCAGCAGGACAGGGGGCGGCGTGGAAAAACTGTTTTTT. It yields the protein CASSRTGGGVEKLFF. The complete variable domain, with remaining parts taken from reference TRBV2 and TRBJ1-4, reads EPEVTQTPSHQVTQMGQEVILRCVPISNHLYFYWYRQILGQKVEFLVSFYNNEISEKSEIFDDQFSVERPDGSNFTLKIRSTKLEDSAMYFCASSRTGGGVEKLFFGSGTQLSVL.

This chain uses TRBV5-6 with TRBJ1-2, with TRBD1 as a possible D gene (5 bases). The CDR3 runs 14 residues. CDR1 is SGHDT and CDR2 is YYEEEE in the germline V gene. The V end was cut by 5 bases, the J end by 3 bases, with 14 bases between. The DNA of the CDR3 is TGTGCCAGCAGTCCGGGACGGAGGGACTATGGCTACACCTTC. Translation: CASSPGRRDYGYTF.

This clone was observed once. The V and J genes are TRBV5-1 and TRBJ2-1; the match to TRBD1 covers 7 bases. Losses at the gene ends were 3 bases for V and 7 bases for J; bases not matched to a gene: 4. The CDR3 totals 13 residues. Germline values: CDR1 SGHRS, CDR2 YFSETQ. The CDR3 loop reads CASSWPTGNEQFF. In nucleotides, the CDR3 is TGCGCCAGCAGCTGGCCGACAGGGAATGAGCAGTTCTTC.

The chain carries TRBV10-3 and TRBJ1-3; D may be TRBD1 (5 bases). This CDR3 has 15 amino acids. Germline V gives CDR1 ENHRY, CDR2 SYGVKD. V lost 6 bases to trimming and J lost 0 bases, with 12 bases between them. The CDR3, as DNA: TGTGCCATCAGGGGGGGGACGGACTCTGGAAACACCATATATTTT. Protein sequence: CAIRGGTDSGNTIYF.

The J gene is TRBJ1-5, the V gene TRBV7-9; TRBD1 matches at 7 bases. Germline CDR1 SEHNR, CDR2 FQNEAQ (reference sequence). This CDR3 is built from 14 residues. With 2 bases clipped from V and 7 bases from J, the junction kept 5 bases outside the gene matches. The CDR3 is CASSLTGAKQPQHF. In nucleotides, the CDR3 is TGTGCCAGCAGCTTAACAGGGGCCAAGCAGCCCCAGCATTTT.

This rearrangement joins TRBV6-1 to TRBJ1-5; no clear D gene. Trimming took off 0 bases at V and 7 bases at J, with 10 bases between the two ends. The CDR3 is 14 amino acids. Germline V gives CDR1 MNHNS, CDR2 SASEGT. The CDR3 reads CASSEAGGRQPQHF. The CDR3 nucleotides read TGTGCCAGCAGTGAAGCGGGAGGGAGGCAGCCCCAGCATTTT.

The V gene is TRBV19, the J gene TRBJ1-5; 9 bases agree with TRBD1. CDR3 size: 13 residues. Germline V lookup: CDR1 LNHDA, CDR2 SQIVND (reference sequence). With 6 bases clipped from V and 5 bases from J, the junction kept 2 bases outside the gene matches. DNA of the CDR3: TGTGCCAGTAGGGGACAGGGTGATCAGCCCCAGCATTTT. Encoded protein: CASRGQGDQPQHF.

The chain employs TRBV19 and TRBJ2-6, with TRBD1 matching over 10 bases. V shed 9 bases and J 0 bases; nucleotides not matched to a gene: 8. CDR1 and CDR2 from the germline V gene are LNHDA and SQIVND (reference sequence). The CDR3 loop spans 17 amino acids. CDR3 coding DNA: TGTGCCAGCGCAGACAGGGGGCTGAGCTCTGGGGCCAACGTCCTGACTTTC. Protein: CASADRGLSSGANVLTF.

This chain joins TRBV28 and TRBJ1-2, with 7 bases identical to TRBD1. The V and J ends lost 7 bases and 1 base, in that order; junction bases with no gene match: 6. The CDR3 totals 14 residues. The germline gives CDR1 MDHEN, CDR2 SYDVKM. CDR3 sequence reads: CASIPGQNNYGYTF. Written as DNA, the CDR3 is TGTGCCAGCATCCCGGGACAGAATAACTATGGCTACACCTTC.

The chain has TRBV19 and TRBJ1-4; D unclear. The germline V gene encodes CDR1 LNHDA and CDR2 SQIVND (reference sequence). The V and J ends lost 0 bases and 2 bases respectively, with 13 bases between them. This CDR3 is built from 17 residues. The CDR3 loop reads CASSIDREASTNEKLFF. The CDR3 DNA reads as TGTGCCAGTAGTATAGATCGCGAGGCCTCGACTAATGAAAAACTGTTTTTT. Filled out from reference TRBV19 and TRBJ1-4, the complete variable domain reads DGGITQSPKYLFRKEGQNVTLSCEQNLNHDAMYWYRQDPGQGLRLIYYSQIVNDFQKGDIAEGYSVSREKKESFPLTVTSAQKNPTAFYLCASSIDREASTNEKLFFGSGTQLSVL.

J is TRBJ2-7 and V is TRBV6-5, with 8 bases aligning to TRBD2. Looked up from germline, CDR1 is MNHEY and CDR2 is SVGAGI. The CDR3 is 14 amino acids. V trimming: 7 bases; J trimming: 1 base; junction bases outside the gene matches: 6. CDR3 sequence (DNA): TGTGCCAGCACGGGGGGGGACCCTTCCTACGAGCAGTACTTC. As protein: CASTGGDPSYEQYF.

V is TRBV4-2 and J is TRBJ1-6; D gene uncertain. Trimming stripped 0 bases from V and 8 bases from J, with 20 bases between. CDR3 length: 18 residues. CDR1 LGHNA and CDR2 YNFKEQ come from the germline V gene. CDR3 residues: CASSQDGRRARRDSPLHF. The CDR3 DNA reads TGTGCCAGCAGCCAAGACGGGAGGAGGGCAAGGAGGGATTCACCCCTCCACTTT.

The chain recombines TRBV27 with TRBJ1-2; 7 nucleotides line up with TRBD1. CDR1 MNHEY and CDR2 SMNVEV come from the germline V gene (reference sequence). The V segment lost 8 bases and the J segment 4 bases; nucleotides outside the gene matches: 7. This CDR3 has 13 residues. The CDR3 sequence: CASRGTAVYGYTF. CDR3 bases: TGTGCCAGCCGCGGGACAGCCGTCTATGGCTACACCTTC.

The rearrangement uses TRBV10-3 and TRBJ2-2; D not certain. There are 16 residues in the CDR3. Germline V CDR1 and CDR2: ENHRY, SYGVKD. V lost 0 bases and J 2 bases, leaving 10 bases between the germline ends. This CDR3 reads CAISESKAGNTGELFF. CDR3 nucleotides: TGTGCCATCAGTGAGTCGAAGGCAGGTAACACCGGGGAGCTGTTTTTT.

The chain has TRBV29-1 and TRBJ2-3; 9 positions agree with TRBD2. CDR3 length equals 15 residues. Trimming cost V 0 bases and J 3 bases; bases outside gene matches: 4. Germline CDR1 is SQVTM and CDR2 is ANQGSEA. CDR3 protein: CSVEEAGGPTDTQYF. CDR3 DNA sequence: TGCAGCGTTGAAGAGGCGGGGGGGCCGACAGATACGCAGTATTTT.

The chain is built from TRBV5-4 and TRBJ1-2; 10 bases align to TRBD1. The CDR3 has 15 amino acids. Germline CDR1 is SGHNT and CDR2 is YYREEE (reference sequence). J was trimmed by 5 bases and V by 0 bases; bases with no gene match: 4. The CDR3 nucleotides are TGTGCCAGCAGCTTGGTGTGGGGACAGGGGTATGGCTACACCTTC. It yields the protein CASSLVWGQGYGYTF.

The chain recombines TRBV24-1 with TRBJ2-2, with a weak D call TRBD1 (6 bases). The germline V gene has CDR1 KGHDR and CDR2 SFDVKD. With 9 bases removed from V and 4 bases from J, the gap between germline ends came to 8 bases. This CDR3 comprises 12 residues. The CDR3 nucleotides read TGTGCCACCGGACAGTTCACCGGGGAGCTGTTTTTT. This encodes CATGQFTGELFF.

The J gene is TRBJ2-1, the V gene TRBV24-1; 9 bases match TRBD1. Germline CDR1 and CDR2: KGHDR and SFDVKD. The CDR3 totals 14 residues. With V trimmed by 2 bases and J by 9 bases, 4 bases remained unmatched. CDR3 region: CATSDWDRAGEQFF. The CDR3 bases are TGTGCCACCAGTGATTGGGACAGGGCCGGTGAGCAGTTCTTC.

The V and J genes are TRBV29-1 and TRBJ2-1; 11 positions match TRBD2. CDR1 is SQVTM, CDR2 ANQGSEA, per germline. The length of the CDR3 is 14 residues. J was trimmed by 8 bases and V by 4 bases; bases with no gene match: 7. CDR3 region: CSVAFSGGGDEQFF. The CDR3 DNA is TGCAGCGTTGCTTTTAGCGGGGGGGGAGATGAGCAGTTCTTC.

CDR3 amino acids: CASSENRRNSPLHF. Written as DNA, the CDR3 is TGCGCCAGCAGTGAGAACAGACGCAATTCACCCCTCCACTTT. The chain recombines TRBV10-2 with TRBJ1-6; D remains ambiguous. Germline V gene lookup returns CDR1 WSHSY and CDR2 SAAADI. V lost 2 bases and J lost 7, with 9 bases in between. The CDR3 extends over 14 amino acids.

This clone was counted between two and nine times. The CDR3, as DNA: TGTGCCAGCGGATTGACAGTGGATACGCAGTATTTT. It codes for CASGLTVDTQYF. This chain links TRBV7-9 with TRBJ2-3; tentatively, D is TRBD1 (5 bases). Germline CDR1 SEHNR, CDR2 FQNEAQ (reference sequence). V dropped 8 bases and J dropped 6 bases, with 12 bases sitting between them. The CDR3 is 12 residues long.

This CDR3 reads CASSFGTGSTEAFF. The CDR3, as DNA: TGCGCCAGCAGCTTCGGGACAGGGAGCACTGAAGCTTTCTTT. The V gene is TRBV5-1, the J gene TRBJ1-1, with 9 bases aligning to TRBD1. The CDR3 has 14 amino acids. Germline V gene lookup returns CDR1 SGHRS and CDR2 YFSETQ. The trim removed 2 bases at V and 4 bases at J, leaving 3 bases unmatched.

CDR3 sequence: CAWSPISGGQPQHF. The CDR3 region has the DNA TGTGCCTGGAGTCCCATTTCGGGAGGCCAGCCCCAGCATTTT. The rearrangement uses TRBV30 and TRBJ1-5; D ambiguous. The CDR3 is 14 residues long. Germline V CDR1 and CDR2: GTSNPN, SVGIG (reference sequence). The V end was cut by 2 bases, the J end by 7 bases, with 15 bases between.

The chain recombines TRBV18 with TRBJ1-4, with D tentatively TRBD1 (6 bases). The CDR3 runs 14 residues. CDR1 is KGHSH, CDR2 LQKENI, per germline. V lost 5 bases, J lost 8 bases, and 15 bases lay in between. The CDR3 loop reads CASSTGRDEEKLFF. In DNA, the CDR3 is TGTGCCAGCTCAACAGGGAGGGACGAGGAAAAACTGTTTTTT.

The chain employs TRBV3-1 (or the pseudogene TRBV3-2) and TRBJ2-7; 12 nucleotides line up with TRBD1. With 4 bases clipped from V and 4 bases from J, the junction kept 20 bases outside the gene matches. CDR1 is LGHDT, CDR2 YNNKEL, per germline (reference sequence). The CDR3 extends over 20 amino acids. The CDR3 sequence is CASSPRVGRDRGRRVYEQYF. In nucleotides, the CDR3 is TGTGCCAGCAGCCCTCGGGTGGGCAGGGACAGGGGGCGCCGGGTGTACGAGCAGTACTTC.

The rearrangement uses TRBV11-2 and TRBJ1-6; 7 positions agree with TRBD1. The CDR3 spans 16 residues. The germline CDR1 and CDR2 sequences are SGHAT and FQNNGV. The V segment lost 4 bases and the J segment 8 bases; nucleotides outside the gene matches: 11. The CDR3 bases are TGTGCCAGCAGCTCTGAGTTGACAGGGTTGGATTCACCCCTCCACTTT. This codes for CASSSELTGLDSPLHF.

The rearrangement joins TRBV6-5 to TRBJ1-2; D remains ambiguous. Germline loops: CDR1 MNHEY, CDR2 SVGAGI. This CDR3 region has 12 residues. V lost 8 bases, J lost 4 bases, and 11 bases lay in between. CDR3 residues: CASGEGSYGYTF. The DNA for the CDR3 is TGTGCCAGCGGGGAGGGAAGCTATGGCTACACCTTC.

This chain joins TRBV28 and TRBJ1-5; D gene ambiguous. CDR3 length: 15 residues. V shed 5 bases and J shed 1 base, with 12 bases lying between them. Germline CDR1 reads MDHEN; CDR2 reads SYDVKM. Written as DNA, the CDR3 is TGTGCCAGCAGTCCCATCCGTCGGAGCAATCAGCCCCAGCATTTT. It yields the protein CASSPIRRSNQPQHF.